The 29 T cell receptor beta chains below were found in one sample sequenced in a study of T cells in women clearing cervical HPV infection. Method: immunoSEQ multiplex PCR; TCRdb's copy keeps in-frame clones and lacks some. The record lists 20,000 to 30,000 clones, of which the ten most abundant hold 5.4%. Sequencing was carried out using blood buffy coat. Receptors originate from a woman aged 18-69 years with a cervical HPV16 infection that either progressed to CIN3+ or cleared (not recorded which).

Worth noting for this clone: The CDR3 end lies 3 residues beyond the end of the read and is filled in from the germline J gene. V usage is TRBV2 and J usage is TRBJ1-2, with a tentative D call TRBD1 (5 bases). Germline V gives CDR1 SNHLY, CDR2 FYNNEI. This CDR3 region has 15 residues. Trimming removed 5 bases at V and 4 bases at J, with 17 bases between. The CDR3 reads CASSLTSGVIYGYTF. CDR3 bases read: TGTGCCAGCAGTCTAACGTCGGGGGTTATCTATGGC.

Note on this clone: The CDR3 end lies 3 residues beyond the end of the read and is filled in from the germline J gene. V usage is TRBV7-2 and J usage is TRBJ2-5, with D possibly being TRBD1 (7 bases). The CDR3 runs 14 residues. Germline V CDR1 and CDR2: SGHTA, FQGNSA. CDR3 sequence reads: CASSLARGTDTQYF. Partial CDR3 DNA: TGTGCCAGCAGCTTAGCCCGGGGGACAGATACC.

Of note for this clone: Read data end 3 residues before the CDR3 end; the end is taken from the germline J gene. J is TRBJ2-2 and V is TRBV2; 9 bases line up with TRBD2. This CDR3 region has 16 residues. The junction had 7 bases not matched to a gene; V was cut back by 8 bases and J by 0 bases. Looked up from germline, CDR1 is SNHLY and CDR2 is FYNNEI. The CDR3 DNA, read in part, is TGTGCCAGCGGGGGAAGACTAGCGGCGAACACCGGGGAG. Protein product: CASGGRLAANTGE. The whole CDR3 is CASGGRLAANTGELFF.

Points on this clone: The read is 3 residues too short to cover the CDR3 end, so that end is filled in from the germline J gene. The chain carries TRBV27 and TRBJ2-7; 12 bases are a match to TRBD2. CDR3 length: 17 amino acids. Germline values: CDR1 MNHEY, CDR2 SMNVEV (reference sequence). The V gene end was trimmed by 5 bases and the J gene end by 5 bases; junction bases not matched to a gene: 13. The CDR3 sequence: CASSLLTMGLAGNEQYF. The covered CDR3 bases are TGTGCCAGCAGTCTACTCACTATGGGACTAGCGGGCAACGAG.

As concerns this clone: The read comes to an end 3 residues before the CDR3 does, leaving the germline J gene to fill in the end. The chain uses TRBV6-1 and TRBJ2-1; TRBD2 agrees at 9 bases. Trimming cost V 3 bases and J 8 bases; bases outside gene matches: 5. The CDR3 runs 14 residues. In germline, CDR1 is MNHNS, CDR2 SASEGT. The sequenced CDR3 bases are TGTGCCAGCAGTGAGCGGGGGGGCCTATATGAG. Translation gives CASSERGGLYE. The whole CDR3 protein is CASSERGGLYEQFF.

Notes on this clone: The read finishes 3 residues shy of the CDR3 end, and the germline J gene is used to complete it. The genes are TRBV2 and TRBJ2-5; TRBD2 agrees at 9 bases. The CDR3 length is 14 residues. The germline CDR1 and CDR2 sequences are SNHLY and FYNNEI. The ends lost 7 bases at V and 1 base at J; junction bases unmatched: 4. CDR3 DNA (partial): TGTGCCAGCAATAGCGGGAGAGTCCAAGAGACC. Amino acids: CASNSGRVQET. The whole CDR3 reads CASNSGRVQETQYF.

In the case of this clone: The read ends 3 residues before the CDR3 terminus; that terminus is restored from the germline J gene. This rearrangement joins TRBV18 to TRBJ2-7; the D gene is possibly TRBD2 (6 bases). The germline V gene has CDR1 KGHSH and CDR2 LQKENI. Trimming shortened V by 3 bases and J by 2 bases, and 29 bases separated the two germline ends. The CDR3 runs 20 residues. The sequenced CDR3 bases are TGTGCCAGCTCACCGCGTTCCGCCAGGGACTCCCCGGGGTCCCCCTACGAG. This sequence encodes CASSPRSARDSPGSPYE. The full CDR3 protein is CASSPRSARDSPGSPYEQYF.

For this clone: The read ends 3 residues before the CDR3 terminus; that terminus is restored from the germline J gene. V is TRBV20-1 and J is TRBJ2-5, with TRBD2 as a possible D gene (6 bases). V shed 5 bases and J shed 3 bases, with 16 bases lying between them. The length of the CDR3 is 14 residues. CDR1 is DFQATT and CDR2 is SNEGSKA in the germline V gene (reference sequence). CDR3 DNA (partial): TGCAGTGCTCAGACTCGCTTAGCGGAAGAGACC. This translates into CSAQTRLAEET. The full CDR3 protein reads CSAQTRLAEETQYF.

Points on this clone: The observed sequence ends 3 residues before the CDR3 terminus, with the missing tail filled in from the germline J gene. The chain combines TRBV14 with TRBJ1-1; 7 bases match TRBD1. The germline gives CDR1 SGHDN, CDR2 FVKESK. This CDR3 has 13 amino acids. The J segment lost 4 bases and the V segment lost 8 bases, leaving 7 bases of the junction unmatched. The CDR3 here is CASSRQGITEAFF. The part of the CDR3 DNA that was read is TGTGCCAGCTCACGACAGGGTATCACTGAA.

This clone is called medium-sized based on its frequency. The CDR3 end is not reached by the read, which stops 3 residues before it; the germline J gene fills it in. This chain connects TRBV19 to TRBJ1-1; D is undetermined. There are 15 residues in the CDR3. Germline CDR1 reads LNHDA; CDR2 reads SQIVND (reference sequence). Between the trimmed V and J ends, which lost 7 bases and 1 base, there was a span of 16 bases. This CDR3 is CASTPSGYGNTEAFF. CDR3 DNA, as far as it was read: TGTGCCAGTACACCTAGTGGGTACGGGAACACTGAA.

On this clone: The sequenced fragment ends 3 residues before the CDR3 boundary, so the rest is inferred from the germline J gene. The rearrangement uses TRBV7-9 and TRBJ2-7, with D perhaps TRBD1 (5 bases). V was clipped by 4 bases and J by 3 bases, with 13 bases between them. The CDR3 is 14 amino acids. The germline V gene encodes CDR1 SEHNR and CDR2 FQNEAQ (reference sequence). The CDR3 DNA, read in part, is TGTGCCAGCAGCTCCGGACAAACGAACTACGAG. This sequence encodes CASSSGQTNYE. The CDR3 reads in full as CASSSGQTNYEQYF.

About this clone: The CDR3 is cut off 3 residues early in the read; its end comes from the germline J gene. The chain uses TRBV4-1 and TRBJ2-7; 12 nucleotides line up with TRBD2. Germline V gene sequence: CDR1 MGHRA, CDR2 YSYEKL. The CDR3 loop spans 17 amino acids. With 2 bases clipped from V and 2 bases from J, the junction kept 7 bases outside the gene matches. The CDR3 loop reads CASSQTLTSGSPYEQYF. CDR3 DNA, as far as it was read: TGCGCCAGCAGCCAAACTTTGACTAGCGGGAGCCCCTACGAG.

For this clone: With the read ending 3 residues before the CDR3 end, the germline J gene is used to fill in that end. The chain uses TRBV5-1 and TRBJ2-5; 7 bases map to TRBD1. The CDR3 is 14 residues long. V was pared by 5 bases and J by 5 bases, with 9 bases of the junction left unmatched. Germline V gene lookup returns CDR1 SGHRS and CDR2 YFSETQ. The covered CDR3 bases are TGCGCCAGCAGTCTCGGGACAGTTGAGGAGACC. Its translation: CASSLGTVEET. The whole CDR3 protein reads CASSLGTVEETQYF. Drawing the rest from reference TRBV5-1 and TRBJ2-5, the complete variable domain is KAGVTQTPRYLIKTRGQQVTLSCSPISGHRSVSWYQQTPGQGLQFLFEYFSETQRNKGNFPGRFSGRQFSNSRSEMNVSTLELGDSALYLCASSLGTVEETQYFGPGTRLLVL.

On this clone itself: The observed sequence ends 3 residues before the CDR3 terminus, with the missing tail filled in from the germline J gene. This chain uses TRBV6-2 or TRBV6-3 with TRBJ2-7; TRBD2 agrees at 16 bases. CDR1 and CDR2 (germline): MNHEY, SVGEGT. The CDR3 consists of 17 residues. V was pared by 4 bases and J by 5 bases, with 8 bases of the junction left unmatched. The part of the CDR3 DNA that was read is TGTGCCAGCAGTTTAATGATGGGACTAGCGGGGGGGAACGAG. Translated, it gives CASSLMMGLAGGNE. The whole CDR3 sequence is CASSLMMGLAGGNEQYF.

Concerning this clone: Coverage ceases 3 residues before the CDR3 finishes, and the germline J gene fills in the end. The gene calls are TRBV2 and TRBJ1-2; D is undetermined. The germline gives CDR1 SNHLY, CDR2 FYNNEI. V was trimmed by 1 base and J by 0 bases, leaving 6 bases between them. This CDR3 has 14 amino acids. Here the CDR3 reads CASSEEATNYGYTF. The CDR3 DNA, read in part, is TGTGCCAGCAGTGAAGAAGCTACTAACTATGGC.

With regard to this clone: The CDR3 extends 3 residues past the end of the read, so its final part is completed from the germline J gene. J is TRBJ1-2 and V is TRBV18, with D possibly matching TRBD1 (5 bases). This CDR3 is built from 15 residues. Germline CDR1 is KGHSH and CDR2 is LQKENI. CDR3 DNA (partial): TGTGCCAGCTCACCAGCCAGGGCAAGCACAGATACC. Protein: CASSPARASTDT. The entire CDR3 protein is CASSPARASTDTYTF.

The CDR3 bases that were read are TGTGCCAGCAGCGGAGGAGGGTCGCCACGAAACACC. Translating gives CASSGGGSPRNT. The complete CDR3 reads CASSGGGSPRNTIYF. The chain employs TRBV5-4 and TRBJ1-3, with D unresolved. The read comes to an end 3 residues before the CDR3 does, leaving the germline J gene to fill in the end. Looked up from germline, CDR1 is SGHNT and CDR2 is YYREEE (reference sequence). There are 15 residues in the CDR3. V was trimmed by 4 bases and J by 5 bases, leaving 16 bases between them.

A note on this clone: The DNA ends 3 residues before the CDR3 does, and the rest of the CDR3 is filled in from the germline J gene. The chain has TRBV18 and TRBJ1-6, with TRBD1 identical over 10 bases. CDR3 size: 17 residues. The trim removed 3 bases at V and 1 base at J, leaving 3 bases unmatched. Germline CDR1 and CDR2: KGHSH and LQKENI. CDR3 protein: CASSPGQGISYNSPLHF. The DNA read from the CDR3 is TGTGCCAGCTCACCGGGACAGGGGATATCCTATAATTCACCC.

Considering frequency, this clone is medium-sized. The DNA ends 3 residues before the CDR3 does, and the rest of the CDR3 is filled in from the germline J gene. The rearrangement uses TRBV2 and TRBJ2-3; the match to TRBD2 covers 13 bases. The V segment lost 7 bases and the J segment 5 bases; nucleotides outside the gene matches: 6. The CDR3 is 15 amino acids. Germline V gene data show CDR1 as SNHLY and CDR2 as FYNNEI. The CDR3 protein is CASIGLAGVGDTQYF. The DNA read from the CDR3 is TGTGCCAGCATCGGACTAGCGGGAGTTGGAGATACG.

As to this clone: The read gets to within 3 residues of the CDR3 end, and the germline J gene fills in the rest. This chain connects TRBV6-2 or TRBV6-3 to TRBJ2-3; possible D gene TRBD2, 5 bases. The germline CDR1 and CDR2 sequences are MNHEY and SVGEGT. Trimming cost V 7 bases and J 5 bases, with 16 bases left between them. CDR3 length equals 14 residues. CDR3 region: CASNGPAAGDTQYF. CDR3 DNA, as far as it was read: TGTGCCAGCAACGGACCTGCGGCGGGAGATACG.

To note about this clone: The read is 3 residues too short to cover the CDR3 end, so that end is filled in from the germline J gene. V and J are TRBV20-1 and TRBJ2-7; 12 bases align to TRBD2. This CDR3 region has 20 residues. Germline loops: CDR1 DFQATT, CDR2 SNEGSKA (reference sequence). J gave up 2 bases and V 0 bases, and 17 bases lay outside the gene matches. The CDR3: CSARDRRGSLAGGSPYEQYF. Partial CDR3 DNA: TGCAGTGCTAGAGATCGACGGGGGTCACTAGCGGGGGGTAGTCCCTACGAG.

As concerns this clone: Sequencing ends 3 residues short of the CDR3 end; the germline J gene provides the rest. The chain employs TRBV5-1 and TRBJ2-3, with TRBD1 matching over 7 bases. Germline V gene data show CDR1 as SGHRS and CDR2 as YFSETQ. With V trimmed by 6 bases and J by 0 bases, 10 bases remained unmatched. The CDR3 is 16 amino acids. This CDR3 is CASNEGGQRSTDTQYF. Partial CDR3 DNA: TGCGCCAGCAACGAAGGGGGACAGAGAAGCACAGATACG.

For this clone: The CDR3 extends 3 residues past the end of the read, so its final part is completed from the germline J gene. The rearrangement uses TRBV5-1 and TRBJ2-4; 7 nucleotides agree with TRBD1. This CDR3 spans 15 amino acids. Unmatched junction bases numbered 3, after V lost 2 bases and J lost 1 base. The germline V gene encodes CDR1 SGHRS and CDR2 YFSETQ. CDR3 loop: CASSFDRVAKNIQYF. The covered CDR3 bases are TGCGCCAGCAGCTTTGACAGGGTTGCCAAAAACATT.

Comments on this clone: The read gets to within 3 residues of the CDR3 end, and the germline J gene fills in the rest. The same CDR3 can be traced to other DNA sequences in this sample. The chain carries TRBV20-1 and TRBJ2-4, with a weak D call TRBD1 (6 bases). With 6 bases removed from V and 2 bases from J, the gap between germline ends came to 14 bases. In germline, CDR1 is DFQATT, CDR2 SNEGSKA (reference sequence). The CDR3 runs to 14 residues. The sequenced part of the CDR3 DNA is TGCAGTGCCACAGACTGGGACACCAAAAACATT. The encoded protein is CSATDWDTKNI. The whole CDR3 protein reads CSATDWDTKNIQYF.

Remarks on this clone: The read ends 3 residues before the CDR3 terminus; that terminus is restored from the germline J gene. The chain couples TRBV5-5 to TRBJ2-7, with a possible D match to TRBD1 (6 bases). CDR3 length: 14 amino acids. Germline lookup yields CDR1 SGHKS and CDR2 YYEKEE (reference sequence). Deletions cut 0 bases from V and 3 bases from J, with 10 bases between. CDR3 DNA, as far as it was read: TGTGCCAGCAGCTTGGGCGGACAGCGCTACGAG. Residues: CASSLGGQRYE. The whole CDR3 region reads CASSLGGQRYEQYF.

With regard to this clone: Coverage ceases 3 residues before the CDR3 finishes, and the germline J gene fills in the end. V usage is TRBV7-9 and J usage is TRBJ1-2; the D is unclear. CDR1 is SEHNR and CDR2 is FQNEAQ in the germline V gene (reference sequence). This CDR3 has 10 residues. CDR3 in amino acids: CASRTDTYTF. CDR3 DNA, as far as it was read: TGTGCCAGCAGAACAGATACC.

As for this clone: Sequencing ends 3 residues short of the CDR3 end; the germline J gene provides the rest. The J gene is TRBJ2-5, the V gene TRBV5-6; 8 nucleotides align to TRBD1. The CDR3 loop spans 15 amino acids. Germline V CDR1 and CDR2: SGHDT, YYEEEE. The V segment lost 0 bases and the J segment 2 bases; nucleotides outside the gene matches: 3. The sequenced part of the CDR3 DNA is TGTGCCAGCAGCTTGGCAGGGGGCTCGCAAGAGACC. Amino acids: CASSLAGGSQET. The whole CDR3 protein reads CASSLAGGSQETQYF.

As regards this clone: Coverage ceases 3 residues before the CDR3 finishes, and the germline J gene fills in the end. V usage is TRBV12-5 and J usage is TRBJ1-1; 11 nucleotides agree with TRBD1. Germline V gene sequence: CDR1 LGHNT, CDR2 FRNRAP. This CDR3 spans 14 amino acids. Here the CDR3 reads CASGLGGQGAGAFF. The sequenced CDR3 bases are TGTGCTAGTGGTTTGGGAGGACAGGGGGCTGGA.

On this clone: Read sequence stops 3 residues before the CDR3 end, and the germline J gene provides the missing end. The chain employs TRBV5-4 and TRBJ2-2; 12 nucleotides agree with TRBD2. Losses at the gene ends were 3 bases for V and 5 bases for J; bases not matched to a gene: 5. This CDR3 has 16 amino acids. CDR1 SGHNT and CDR2 YYREEE come from the germline V gene (reference sequence). The part of the CDR3 DNA that was read is TGTGCCAGCAGCTCTAGCGGGGGGGCCAATACCGGGGAG. Translation gives CASSSSGGANTGE. The entire CDR3 protein is CASSSSGGANTGELFF.